Each of the 28 T cell receptor beta chains below was sequenced from the same sample in a study of T cells after posttransplantation cyclophosphamide. Some clones are missing from TCRdb's copy, which holds only in-frame ones; the method was immunoSEQ multiplex PCR. Listed for the sample are 30,000 to 45,000 clones, none seen a single time. Sequenced: PBMCs. Receptors originate from a girl aged 10-17 years in good health, CMV-negative, and a related stem cell transplant donor.

The chain employs TRBV5-1 and TRBJ2-3; a possible D gene is TRBD2 (5 bases). The CDR3 runs 15 residues. Germline values: CDR1 SGHRS, CDR2 YFSETQ. Trimming shortened V by 4 bases and J by 0 bases, and 12 bases separated the two germline ends. CDR3 amino acids: CASSPYGVSTDTQYF. Written as DNA, the CDR3 is TGCGCCAGCAGCCCTTACGGGGTGAGCACAGATACGCAGTATTTT.

This clone was recorded many times. The chain carries TRBV28 and TRBJ2-2, with 8 bases fitting TRBD1. The ends lost 5 bases at V and 4 bases at J; junction bases unmatched: 9. In germline, CDR1 is MDHEN, CDR2 SYDVKM. This CDR3 region has 16 residues. CDR3 region: CASSPPPGGGTGELFF. DNA of the CDR3: TGTGCCAGCAGTCCCCCCCCAGGGGGCGGCACCGGGGAGCTGTTTTTT.

At least ten counts were recorded for this clone. The genes are TRBV4-2 and TRBJ2-5, with D perhaps TRBD2 (5 bases). The CDR3 is 13 amino acids. Trimming left V 2 bases short and J 5 bases short, with 9 bases between. Germline CDR1 is LGHNA and CDR2 is YNFKEQ. For the CDR3, the DNA is TGTGCCAGCAGCCAATGGACGGGGGAGACCCAGTACTTC. Translation: CASSQWTGETQYF.

In this sample, this clone turned up many times. The genes are TRBV6-1 and TRBJ2-1; D is unresolved. CDR3 size: 14 residues. From germline, CDR1 is MNHNS and CDR2 SASEGT. V gave up 0 bases and J gave up 7 bases, with 10 bases separating them. The CDR3 region is CASSEAYSRNEQFF. CDR3 sequence (DNA): TGTGCCAGCAGTGAAGCGTACTCCCGGAATGAGCAGTTCTTC.

There are many counts of this clone. J is TRBJ1-2 and V is TRBV6-6, with 11 bases that match TRBD1. Per the germline V gene, CDR1 is MNHNY and CDR2 is SVGAGI (reference sequence). The CDR3 is 15 residues long. The ends lost 6 bases at V and 6 bases at J; junction bases unmatched: 9. CDR3 amino acids: CASSADRGRWDGYTF. The CDR3 DNA sequence: TGTGCCAGCAGCGCGGACAGGGGGCGGTGGGATGGCTACACCTTC.

This clone has at least ten counts. The chain links TRBV5-1 to TRBJ2-2; TRBD1 matches at 10 bases. This CDR3 contains 14 residues. The V gene end was trimmed by 8 bases and the J gene end by 0 bases; junction bases not matched to a gene: 1. CDR1 is SGHRS, CDR2 YFSETQ, per germline. The DNA for the CDR3 is TGCGCCAGTGGACAGGGGGCGAACACCGGGGAGCTGTTTTTT. Amino acids: CASGQGANTGELFF.

This clone was detected many times. The V call is TRBV7-9, the J call TRBJ2-6, with D possibly TRBD1 on 5 matching bases. The CDR3 contains 17 residues. V dropped 1 base and J dropped 0 bases, with 10 bases sitting between them. Germline V CDR1 and CDR2: SEHNR, FQNEAQ (reference sequence). The CDR3 nucleotides are TGTGCCAGCAGCTTAGGCCAGGGTATCTCTGGGGCCAACGTCCTGACTTTC. Encoded protein: CASSLGQGISGANVLTF. The variable domain in full, completed from reference TRBV7-9 and TRBJ2-6, reads DTGVSQNPRHKITKRGQNVTFRCDPISEHNRLYWYRQTLGQGPEFLTYFQNEAQLEKSRLLSDRFSAERPKGSFSTLEIQRTEQGDSAMYLCASSLGQGISGANVLTFGAGSRLTVL.

This clone occurred many times. The V and J genes are TRBV19 and TRBJ1-6, with 8 bases lining up with TRBD1. This CDR3 region has 15 residues. J lost 9 bases, V lost 5 bases, and 9 bases had no gene match. Germline V CDR1 and CDR2: LNHDA, SQIVND (reference sequence). The CDR3 nucleotides are TGTGCCAGTAGTGAACCGGACAGGGTAGCTTCACCCCTCCACTTT. It is translated as CASSEPDRVASPLHF.

This clone was recorded many times. The V and J genes are TRBV9 and TRBJ1-1; D remains ambiguous. In germline, CDR1 is SGDLS, CDR2 YYNGEE. Deletions cut 3 bases from V and 3 bases from J, with 21 bases between. This CDR3 comprises 17 residues. This CDR3 reads CASSELRVGESDTEAFF. The CDR3, as DNA: TGTGCCAGCAGCGAGTTGAGGGTTGGGGAATCGGACACTGAAGCTTTCTTT.

This clone was detected many times. The genes are TRBV15 and TRBJ1-2; D might be TRBD1 (6 bases). Germline CDR1 is LNHNV and CDR2 is YYDKDF (reference sequence). The CDR3 length is 13 residues. The V and J ends lost 8 bases and 7 bases respectively, with 17 bases between them. The CDR3 spells CATRTLQGPGYTF. The CDR3 DNA is TGTGCCACCCGAACTTTACAGGGTCCTGGCTACACCTTC.

This sequence joins TRBV27 and TRBJ2-7, with a possible D match to TRBD2 (5 bases). Trimming cost V 10 bases and J 1 base, with 17 bases left between them. CDR3 size: 14 residues. Per the germline V gene, CDR1 is MNHEY and CDR2 is SMNVEV (reference sequence). The CDR3 is CATASGGASYEQYF. The CDR3 coding sequence is TGTGCCACCGCCAGCGGTGGAGCGTCCTACGAGCAGTACTTC.

This clone showed up many times. This chain links TRBV4-1 with TRBJ1-4; TRBD1 agrees at 11 bases. The CDR3 spans 18 residues. Germline V gene lookup returns CDR1 MGHRA and CDR2 YSYEKL. Trimming took 4 bases from V and 6 from J; bases not matched to a gene: 13. The CDR3 loop reads CASSPRPGTGGEDEKLFF. The CDR3 DNA follows: TGCGCCAGCAGCCCACGTCCCGGGACAGGGGGAGAGGATGAAAAACTGTTTTTT.

There are a few counts of this clone. The chain is built from TRBV4-1 and TRBJ2-1; D perhaps matches TRBD2 (7 bases). Trimming pared 3 bases from V and 12 bases from J, leaving 18 bases between. CDR1 MGHRA and CDR2 YSYEKL come from the germline V gene. This CDR3 has 14 amino acids. In DNA form, the CDR3 reads TGCGCCAGCAGCCAGGGGGGGGCCGAAGTGGGGCAGTTCTTC. Translation gives CASSQGGAEVGQFF.

This clone turned up a few times. V is TRBV5-6 and J is TRBJ2-5; TRBD2 is a possible D gene (6 bases). Germline V CDR1 and CDR2: SGHDT, YYEEEE. Trimming left V 0 bases short and J 5 bases short, with 14 bases between. The CDR3 contains 15 residues. The CDR3 coding sequence is TGTGCCAGCAGCTTGGAGGGGAATGGGGGGGAGACCCAGTACTTC. This codes for CASSLEGNGGETQYF.

V is TRBV9 and J is TRBJ1-2; a weak D match, TRBD1 (6 bases). The CDR3 loop spans 14 amino acids. Germline loops: CDR1 SGDLS, CDR2 YYNGEE. Deletions cut 4 bases from V and 6 bases from J, with 16 bases between. The CDR3 reads CASSPHGTLDGYTF. CDR3 DNA sequence: TGTGCCAGCAGCCCTCATGGGACACTGGATGGCTACACCTTC.

The table lists this clone with many counts. In DNA, the CDR3 is TGTGCCAGCAGTTTAAGGGACAAAGTAGCTTTCTTT. It encodes CASSLRDKVAFF. The chain is built from TRBV28 and TRBJ1-1; perhaps TRBD1 as D (6 bases). The CDR3 consists of 12 residues. V dropped 2 bases and J dropped 10 bases, with 11 bases sitting between them. Germline lookup yields CDR1 MDHEN and CDR2 SYDVKM.

The chain recombines TRBV15 with TRBJ2-5, with D possibly matching TRBD2 (5 bases). Germline V gene data show CDR1 as LNHNV and CDR2 as YYDKDF (reference sequence). V was shortened by 3 bases and J by 5 bases, with 13 bases between the two germline ends. The CDR3 runs to 14 residues. The CDR3, as DNA: TGTGCCACCAGCAGGCCGGGGAATGAGGAGACCCAGTACTTC. Amino acids: CATSRPGNEETQYF.

The sample holds many counts of this clone. The rearrangement links TRBV7-2 to TRBJ2-2, with 9 bases aligning to TRBD1. The CDR3 is made up of 18 amino acids. Germline CDR1 SGHTA, CDR2 FQGNSA. V shed 5 bases, J shed 0 bases, and the junction held 10 bases outside the gene matches. CDR3 sequence (DNA): TGTGCCAGCAGCGCGAAACAGGGGGCGGCCGCGAACACCGGGGAGCTGTTTTTT. Translation: CASSAKQGAAANTGELFF.

This clone has a count of ten or more. The chain's CDR3 is CASSQLGQGAPPHGYTF. CDR3 coding DNA: TGTGCCAGCAGCCAACTAGGACAGGGGGCGCCTCCCCATGGCTACACCTTC. The genes are TRBV28 and TRBJ1-2; TRBD1 agrees at 11 bases. This CDR3 region has 17 residues. The ends lost 6 bases at V and 6 bases at J; junction bases unmatched: 15. Germline CDR1 is MDHEN and CDR2 is SYDVKM.

This clone has at least ten counts. The chain uses TRBV27 and TRBJ2-1; 9 bases fit TRBD2. With V trimmed by 2 bases and J by 4 bases, 6 bases remained unmatched. Germline CDR1 is MNHEY and CDR2 is SMNVEV (reference sequence). This CDR3 spans 16 amino acids. The CDR3 nucleotides read TGTGCCAGCAGTTTAAGGCGGCTAGCGGGGTACAATGAGCAGTTCTTC. It is translated as CASSLRRLAGYNEQFF.

The CDR3 coding sequence is TGCGCCAGCAGCCCCCCGGGACTAGCGGGAGTTCTAGAGACCCAGTACTTC. This translates into CASSPPGLAGVLETQYF. The rearrangement joins TRBV5-1 to TRBJ2-5; 14 positions match TRBD2. V was clipped by 4 bases and J by 4 bases; unmatched bases: 9. Germline CDR1 is SGHRS and CDR2 is YFSETQ. The CDR3 covers 17 residues.

CDR3 protein: CASSQVAGTDTQYF. The CDR3, as DNA: TGCGCCAGCAGCCAAGTAGCGGGCACAGATACGCAGTATTTT. This chain joins TRBV4-3 and TRBJ2-3, with a weak D call TRBD2 (6 bases). Trimming left V 1 base short and J 1 base short, with 6 bases between. This CDR3 spans 14 amino acids. The germline V gene has CDR1 LGHNA and CDR2 YSLEER.

In its sample, this clone was seen many times. The J gene is TRBJ1-6, the V gene TRBV7-7; 7 positions match TRBD1. Germline lookup yields CDR1 SSHAT and CDR2 FNYEAQ (reference sequence). This CDR3 comprises 16 residues. Trimming at V came to 4 bases and at J to 5 bases, leaving 8 bases not matched to a gene. The CDR3 DNA is TGTGCCAGCAGCTCCCCGGGACAGCTTAATAATTCACCCCTCCACTTT. It specifies CASSSPGQLNNSPLHF.

This clone was counted only a few times. The chain is built from TRBV6-1 and TRBJ2-3; TRBD2 aligns across 12 bases. The germline CDR1 and CDR2 sequences are MNHNS and SASEGT. With 2 bases clipped from V and 2 bases from J, the junction kept 8 bases outside the gene matches. This CDR3 spans 18 amino acids. CDR3 bases: TGTGCCAGCAGTGAATTCGGACTAGCGGGGCCGACCACAGATACGCAGTATTTT. It yields the protein CASSEFGLAGPTTDTQYF.

This clone was detected ten times or more. The CDR3 is CASSRDTPGQGANNEQFF. CDR3 DNA: TGTGCCAGCAGCCGAGACACCCCGGGACAGGGGGCGAATAATGAGCAGTTCTTC. The gene calls are TRBV5-5 and TRBJ2-1, with 12 bases fitting TRBD1. The CDR3 consists of 18 residues. Germline CDR1 reads SGHKS; CDR2 reads YYEKEE (reference sequence). With 4 bases clipped from V and 7 bases from J, the junction kept 15 bases outside the gene matches.

This chain connects TRBV5-1 to TRBJ2-1; TRBD2 matches 11 bases. Germline V CDR1 and CDR2: SGHRS, YFSETQ. J lost 1 base, V lost 1 base, and 4 bases had no gene match. This CDR3 is 17 amino acids long. In DNA form, the CDR3 reads TGCGCCAGCAGCTTGTTAGCGGGAGGGATGTCCTACAATGAGCAGTTCTTC. Translation gives CASSLLAGGMSYNEQFF.

This clone was seen a handful of times. This rearrangement joins TRBV28 to TRBJ2-2, with TRBD2 as a possible D gene (5 bases). Germline V gene lookup returns CDR1 MDHEN and CDR2 SYDVKM. The CDR3 sequence is 16 residues long. V gave up 3 bases and J gave up 3 bases, with 14 bases separating them. The chain's CDR3 is CASSFRGNRHTGELFF. The CDR3 nucleotides are TGTGCCAGCAGTTTCCGGGGAAATCGTCACACCGGGGAGCTGTTTTTT.

This clone was counted ten times or more. This sequence joins TRBV11-2 and TRBJ1-2; 8 bases line up with TRBD1. CDR1 is SGHAT and CDR2 is FQNNGV in the germline V gene. The V segment lost 1 base and the J segment 7 bases; nucleotides outside the gene matches: 8. The CDR3 loop spans 15 amino acids. The CDR3 sequence: CASSLGGDRPVGYTF. The DNA of the CDR3 is TGTGCCAGCAGCTTAGGGGGGGACAGGCCGGTTGGCTACACCTTC.